The clone carrying this T cell receptor beta chain was detected many times. Its antigen is not known. These data originate in a study of T cells after posttransplantation cyclophosphamide. Study outcomes and limitations: Donor-recipient repertoire similarity was low at 1-2 months, rising over year one.

On the day of bone marrow donation, the related graft donor provided peripheral blood. TCRdb's copy holds only in-frame clones and misses some; the assay was immunoSEQ multiplex PCR. Recorded here are 40,000 to 45,000 clones, none singletons. The CDR3 extends over 17 amino acids. CDR1 is SEHNR and CDR2 is FQNEAQ in the germline V gene (reference sequence). The V and J ends lost 0 bases and 1 base, in that order; junction bases with no gene match: 6. The chain combines TRBV7-9 with TRBJ2-1; 7 nucleotides agree with TRBD2. Specimen: PBMCs. The sequence was obtained from a middle-aged man in good health, CMV-negative, and a related stem cell transplant donor. The CDR3 sequence is CASSLATGTKSYNEQFF. For the CDR3, the DNA is TGTGCCAGCAGCTTAGCTACCGGGACTAAATCCTACAATGAGCAGTTCTTC.